These 9 T cell receptor beta chains were all obtained from the same sample, sequenced in a study of T cell changes during pregnancy in multiple sclerosis. Clones were read by immunoSEQ multiplex PCR, and TCRdb kept only the in-frame ones, dropping some. The table has tens of thousands of clones, 90% seen once. This sample comprised CD8+ T cells from peripheral blood mononuclear cells, obtained before pregnancy. Source of these receptors: a female donor with multiple sclerosis, enrolled in a pregnancy study.

The chain combines TRBV13 with TRBJ1-1; D is unclear. The CDR3 has 12 residues. The V gene's germline CDR1 is PRHDT and CDR2 FYEKMQ (reference sequence). The V end was cut by 3 bases, the J end by 11 bases, with 13 bases between. CDR3 DNA sequence: TGTGCCAGCAGCTTTCAGGTTTCGAAGGCTTTCTTT. Protein sequence: CASSFQVSKAFF.

The chain joins TRBV19 to TRBJ2-7; D is perhaps TRBD1 (6 bases). The length of the CDR3 is 13 residues. The germline V and J ends were trimmed by 5 bases and 3 bases, with 11 bases remaining between them. Germline V gives CDR1 LNHDA, CDR2 SQIVND (reference sequence). CDR3 region: CASSVGHLYEQYF. DNA of the CDR3: TGTGCCAGTAGTGTGGGACATCTCTACGAGCAGTACTTC. The full variable domain, completed using reference TRBV19 and TRBJ2-7, is DGGITQSPKYLFRKEGQNVTLSCEQNLNHDAMYWYRQDPGQGLRLIYYSQIVNDFQKGDIAEGYSVSREKKESFPLTVTSAQKNPTAFYLCASSVGHLYEQYFGPGTRLTVT.

The V and J genes are TRBV2 and TRBJ1-5; D may be TRBD1 (5 bases). The CDR3 contains 15 residues. The V gene lost 4 bases and the J gene lost 0 bases, with 10 bases spanning the gap. CDR1 SNHLY and CDR2 FYNNEI come from the germline V gene. The CDR3 DNA reads as TGTGCCAGCAGTGCAGGGCTATATAGCAATCAGCCCCAGCATTTT. Amino acid sequence: CASSAGLYSNQPQHF.

This clone was detected only once. CDR3 amino acids: CASSESSGRAPTDTQYF. The CDR3 nucleotides are TGTGCCAGCAGTGAAAGTAGCGGGAGGGCCCCCACAGATACGCAGTATTTT. The chain is built from TRBV6-1 and TRBJ2-3, with 11 bases that match TRBD2. J was trimmed by 2 bases and V by 2 bases; bases with no gene match: 6. Germline V gene sequence: CDR1 MNHNS, CDR2 SASEGT. The CDR3 totals 17 residues.

The chain employs TRBV19 and TRBJ1-5; possible D gene TRBD1, 6 bases. Germline V CDR1 and CDR2: LNHDA, SQIVND (reference sequence). The CDR3 consists of 15 residues. V lost 4 bases and J 0 bases, leaving 10 bases between the germline ends. The CDR3: CASSRTDYSNQPQHF. The CDR3 nucleotides are TGTGCCAGTAGTAGGACAGACTATAGCAATCAGCCCCAGCATTTT.

This clone has just a few counts. The CDR3 DNA sequence: TGTGCCAGCAGCCTAAAAGACAGGGCAAGCTCCTACGAGCAGTACTTC. Protein: CASSLKDRASSYEQYF. V is TRBV7-9 and J is TRBJ2-7, with 7 bases lining up with TRBD1. The CDR3 totals 16 residues. CDR1 is SEHNR and CDR2 is FQNEAQ in the germline V gene (reference sequence). The V segment lost 5 bases and the J segment 0 bases; nucleotides outside the gene matches: 10. The full variable domain, completed using reference TRBV7-9 and TRBJ2-7, is DTGVSQNPRHKITKRGQNVTFRCDPISEHNRLYWYRQTLGQGPEFLTYFQNEAQLEKSRLLSDRFSAERPKGSFSTLEIQRTEQGDSAMYLCASSLKDRASSYEQYFGPGTRLTVT.

This chain links TRBV5-4 with TRBJ2-7, with D perhaps matching TRBD2 (6 bases). Germline values: CDR1 SGHNT, CDR2 YYREEE (reference sequence). V lost 0 bases and J 5 bases, leaving 12 bases between the germline ends. This CDR3 region has 14 residues. DNA of the CDR3: TGTGCCAGCAGCTTGGGGCGCGGGGCGGACGAGCAGTACTTC. Translating it yields CASSLGRGADEQYF.

The V and J genes are TRBV5-1 and TRBJ1-1, with a possible D match to TRBD1 (6 bases). Per the germline V gene, CDR1 is SGHRS and CDR2 is YFSETQ. The CDR3 spans 14 residues. Trimming removed 4 bases from V and 2 bases from J, with 12 bases in between. CDR3: CASSLSGVNTEAFF. Written as DNA, the CDR3 is TGCGCCAGCAGCCTTTCAGGGGTTAACACTGAAGCTTTCTTT.

CDR3 nucleotides: TGTGCCAGCAGCGGGGACAGGGTACATGGCTACACCTTC. This translates into CASSGDRVHGYTF. J is TRBJ1-2 and V is TRBV9; TRBD1 aligns across 9 bases. The CDR3 spans 13 residues. Germline V gives CDR1 SGDLS, CDR2 YYNGEE. Trimming removed 3 bases from V and 6 bases from J; junction bases left unmatched: 3.